This T cell receptor beta chain came from a study of blood T cell repertoires in COVID-19. Study summary: The United States, Italy and Spain were the sources of the acute and convalescent COVID-19 samples.

The CDR3 runs to 14 residues. Trimming took 3 bases from V and 4 from J; bases not matched to a gene: 5. The germline CDR1 and CDR2 sequences are SGHTA and FQGTGA. Original analysis: Using reference gene primer amplification, nucleated cell counts were estimated. TCRdb's table, derived via immunoSEQ multiplex PCR, lists solely in-frame clones and lacks some. V, J and clone size were drawn from that table, and D and trimming were deduced from the DNA. Seen here are over 100,000 clones, nearly 85% observed once, and the top ten hold roughly 7%. The source material was peripheral blood. The TCR comes from a woman aged 45-59 years with acute or convalescent COVID-19. The genes are TRBV7-3 and TRBJ2-7; the match to TRBD1 covers 8 bases. The CDR3 DNA reads TGTGCCAGCAGCTTGACAGGGGATTTGTACGAGCAGTACTTC. Amino acid sequence: CASSLTGDLYEQYF.